Here is one T cell receptor beta chain with its context. The data are from a study of blood T cell repertoires in COVID-19. Overall study: T cells, B-cell-depleted T cells, or PBMCs provided the cDNA or gDNA that served as material.

Original analysis: For nucleated cells, counts were estimated from reference gene primer amplification. Sequencing was performed with immunoSEQ multiplex PCR; in TCRdb, only in-frame clones are kept and a portion is missing. V and J calls and clone size come straight from that table; D and trimming were deduced from the DNA. Found here are under 70,000 clones, 90% of them singletons; the top ten hold about 12%. The TCR originated in a man between 60 and 75 years old with active COVID-19. The material sequenced was peripheral blood.

CDR3 residues: CASSITGIGEAFF. CDR3 DNA: TGTGCCAGCAGCATTACAGGGATCGGTGAAGCTTTCTTT. The genes are TRBV7-9 and TRBJ1-1, with D tentatively TRBD1 (6 bases). Trimming took off 5 bases at V and 7 bases at J, with 14 bases between the two ends. Germline CDR1 and CDR2: SEHNR and FQNEAQ (reference sequence). This CDR3 comprises 13 residues.